This T cell receptor beta chain came from a study of blood T cell repertoires in COVID-19. Study information: T cells, B-cell-depleted T cells, or PBMCs supplied cDNA or gDNA.

The germline V gene has CDR1 SGDLS and CDR2 YYNGEE. V gave up 3 bases and J gave up 9 bases; unmatched junction bases: 2. The CDR3 consists of 12 residues. The age range of participants was about 18 to 90 years, with residence in some 25 US areas. Cohort 3 donors were reported recovered after two negative PCRs, clearance, or symptom resolution. The data were produced by immunoSEQ multiplex PCR, yet TCRdb's version contains in-frame clones alone and is incomplete. The sample records roughly 360,000 clones, 80% to 90% being singletons. This sequence joins TRBV9 and TRBJ2-3, with TRBD2 identical over 9 bases. Source material: PBMCs or T cells enriched from blood (not recorded which). This TCR was recovered from a man aged 30 to 45 who had recovered from COVID-19. CDR3 DNA: TGTGCCAGCAGCGGTAGCGGGGGAACGCAGTATTTT. Its protein is CASSGSGGTQYF.